The source of this T cell receptor (beta chain) is a study of PD-1 blockade in mismatch repair-deficient tumors. Study overall: Patients had more than ten mismatch repair-deficient cancer types, all previously treated and progressing. Study-level points and caveats: Tumor-resident clones, often undetectable pretreatment in blood, expanded then contracted after pembrolizumab.

About this clone itself: Antigen unknown.

Libraries were prepared by immunoSEQ multiplex PCR; TCRdb keeps only in-frame clonotypes and omits some of them. This table has roughly 110,000 clones, more than 60% appearing once. V lost 2 bases and J 8 bases, leaving 12 bases between the germline ends. Germline CDR1 is MNHEY and CDR2 is SVGAGI. The CDR3 spans 13 residues. TCR sequencing covered a few patients who responded to pembrolizumab. The sample consisted of peripheral blood, taken approximately 14 months after starting pembrolizumab. This TCR was recovered from an adult with mismatch repair-deficient cancer. The V and J genes are TRBV6-5 and TRBJ1-2; perhaps TRBD1 as D (6 bases). The CDR3 reads CASSYRRGDGYTF. CDR3 DNA sequence: TGTGCCAGCAGTTACAGGAGGGGGGACGGCTACACCTTC.